The rows below give T cell receptor beta chains drawn from one sample of a study of cytomegalovirus exposure and HLA in healthy donors. Some clones are missing from TCRdb's copy, which holds only in-frame ones; the method was immunoSEQ multiplex PCR. The data show about 200,000 clones, with approximately 80% seen just once and 1.5% to 2% held by the top ten. The sample comprised PBMCs. These receptors were taken from a woman in her thirties in good health and CMV-seronegative. CDR3s include the opening cysteine and the closing phenylalanine or tryptophan. The order of the fields is D gene, V gene, CDR3 protein. D genes are given only for firm matches.

>TRBD2|TRBV19
CASRLAGGGGTDTQYF
>TRBD1|TRBV18
CASSPDRSSYNEQFF
>TRBD1|TRBV4-1
CASTPVLFKRDRNYGYTF
>.|TRBV5-4
CASSLGRVGTDTQYF
>TRBD2|TRBV4-1
CASSPLGTSGTDTQYF
>.|TRBV19
CASSSQGSYEQYF
>TRBD2|TRBV7-9
CASSPPWLAGEQEQYF
>.|TRBV6-5
CAALAPGGRTQYF
>.|TRBV18
CASLRDTNNEKLFF
>TRBD1|TRBV5-4
CASSIIGTGKEETQYF
>.|TRBV6-6
CASSPGGPAGRDTQYF
>TRBD1|TRBV30
CAWRGPGQGGNQPQHF
>.|TRBV7-9
CASSLNPGSLEQYF
>.|TRBV27
CASSRRGGNEKLFF
>TRBD2|TRBV7-2
CASSLGERGGGSQETQYF
>TRBD2|TRBV4-2
CASSQDPGTSRSPYEQYF
>TRBD1|TRBV6-5
CASRPGQFGKLFF
>TRBD2|TRBV28
CASSFPGGYEQYF
>.|TRBV27
CASSFYRVTTGPADTQYF
>TRBD1|TRBV6-4
CASSTEPGQGSNEQFF
>TRBD1|TRBV7-2
CASSLVGGPSTDTQYF
>TRBD1|TRBV4-1
CASSQADRDSEKLFF
>.|TRBV30
CAIRPTRDSREFF
>.|TRBV19
CASSIWGGEQYF
>TRBD1|TRBV5-4
CASSLRTGVYEQYF
>.|TRBV6-6
CASSYGDSSKETQYF
>.|TRBV5-8
CASSPRDSVYGYTF
>TRBD2|TRBV19
CASSIGGLAVVPKQFF
>TRBD1|TRBV7-9
CASSSTGTAEFSYNEQFF
>.|TRBV11-1
CASSFHGSEYNEQFF
>.|TRBV30
CAWMDMNTEAFF
>.|TRBV6-5
CASSMDRSYEQYF
>.|TRBV6-4
CASSDLADSTDTQYF
>TRBD2|TRBV7-9
CASSSGLRHYEQYF
>TRBD2|TRBV9
CASSVGWREGSYNEQFF
>.|TRBV7-9
CSSSPRQAVNYGYTF
>.|TRBV6-1
CASSEDRQPYEQYF
>TRBD1|TRBV7-8
CAGSRAGDRFLYGYTF
>TRBD1|TRBV5-6
CASSLNQGARYEDYYEQYF
>.|TRBV7-9
CASSLGLVADINGGNTIYF
>.|TRBV27
CASSYRDMNTEAFF
>.|TRBV15
CATSRGKQGDTEAFF
>TRBD1|TRBV5-5
CASSPQGGAEAFF
>.|TRBV30
CASGEGEAFF
>.|TRBV4-3
CASSQEPEYYEQYF
>TRBD1|TRBV4-1
CASSQEGTGESNSPLHF
>.|TRBV5-6
CASSLPPYEQYF
>TRBD2|TRBV4-2
CASSPGGAGGETQYF
>.|TRBV7-9
CASRSQSSSGNTIYF
>.|TRBV6-5
CASSYSSPYTDTQYF